Presented here are 26 T cell receptor beta chains from one specimen sequenced in a study of OX40 agonist ivuxolimab in advanced cancers. Data came from immunoSEQ multiplex PCR; TCRdb stores just in-frame clones and leaves some out. The top ten hold roughly 7.4% of the sample, which has 70,000 to 95,000 clones, approximately 91% seen once. Here the sequenced sample was CD4+ or CD8+ T cells sorted from blood, taken in a trial of the OX40 agonist ivuxolimab. The receptors stem from an adult with an advanced solid tumor such as melanoma, head and neck, liver or kidney cancer.

The chain has TRBV9 and TRBJ2-1; D uncertain. This CDR3 is built from 12 residues. Germline loops: CDR1 SGDLS, CDR2 YYNGEE. V was clipped by 3 bases and J by 10 bases, with 11 bases between them. The CDR3 DNA reads as TGTGCCAGCAGCGCTTCGAAGGAGGAGCAGTTCTTC. It is translated as CASSASKEEQFF. The full variable domain, its missing parts supplied by reference TRBV9 and TRBJ2-1, is DSGVTQTPKHLITATGQRVTLRCSPRSGDLSVYWYQQSLDQGLQFLIQYYNGEERAKGNILERFSAQQFPDLHSELNLSSLELGDSALYFCASSASKEEQFFGPGTRLTVL.

The sample holds a few counts of this clone. The chain carries TRBV30 and TRBJ1-1; possible D gene TRBD1, 5 bases. The germline CDR1 and CDR2 sequences are GTSNPN and SVGIG (reference sequence). CDR3 size: 14 residues. V lost 5 bases and J 4 bases, leaving 17 bases between the germline ends. The chain's CDR3 is CAWYRGRVFTEAFF. The CDR3 nucleotides are TGTGCCTGGTATCGGGGCAGGGTTTTCACTGAAGCTTTCTTT. The complete variable domain, with remaining parts taken from reference TRBV30 and TRBJ1-1, reads SQTIHQWPATLVQPVGSPLSLECTVEGTSNPNLYWYRQAAGRGLQLLFYSVGIGQISSEVPQNLSASRPQDRQFILSSKKLLLSDSGFYLCAWYRGRVFTEAFFGQGTRLTVV.

This clone was found a few times. The chain carries TRBV23-1 and TRBJ1-1, with 11 nucleotides matching TRBD1. TRBV23-1 is known as an ORF, though its function is uncertain. J lost 8 bases, V lost 0 bases, and 14 bases had no gene match. CDR3 length equals 18 residues. CDR3 loop: CASSQSGGTGGRVVEAFF. CDR3 nucleotides: TGCGCCAGCAGTCAATCGGGAGGGACAGGGGGACGAGTTGTGGAAGCTTTCTTT.

A word on this clone: The junction departs from germline at one end; a sequencing error may be responsible. J is TRBJ2-5 and V is TRBV13, with a tentative D call TRBD2 (5 bases). The CDR3 totals 16 residues. The germline V gene encodes CDR1 PRHDT and CDR2 FYEKMQ (reference sequence). CDR3 nucleotide sequence: TGTGCGAGCAGCTTGAGCGCTGGAGGAGGCCAAGAGACCCAGTACTTC. It specifies CASSLSAGGGQETQYF.

The rearrangement joins TRBV28 to TRBJ2-2; 7 bases fit TRBD1. The CDR3 is 15 residues long. V lost 5 bases, J lost 2 bases, and 5 bases stayed unmatched. Germline V gene lookup returns CDR1 MDHEN and CDR2 SYDVKM. The CDR3 is CASSLGTVNTGELFF. The CDR3 DNA reads TGTGCCAGCAGTCTTGGGACAGTTAACACCGGGGAGCTGTTTTTT.

The genes are TRBV4-2 and TRBJ2-3; TRBD2 aligns across 10 bases. Germline V CDR1 and CDR2: LGHNA, YNFKEQ. This CDR3 comprises 15 residues. Unmatched junction bases numbered 2, after V lost 4 bases and J lost 1 base. The CDR3 is CASSRGTSGTDTQYF. The DNA for the CDR3 is TGTGCCAGCAGCCGCGGGACTAGCGGCACAGATACGCAGTATTTT.

J is TRBJ2-1 and V is TRBV10-1; 10 positions match TRBD2. The CDR3 has 17 residues. V lost 2 bases to trimming and J lost 9 bases; unmatched junction nucleotides: 13. Germline CDR1 reads WNHNN; CDR2 reads SYGVQD (reference sequence). The CDR3 protein is CASSERGSGRASREQFF. The CDR3 DNA follows: TGCGCCAGCAGTGAGAGGGGAAGCGGGAGGGCCTCCCGTGAGCAGTTCTTC.

The chain links TRBV5-5 to TRBJ2-7; no definite D call. In germline, CDR1 is SGHKS, CDR2 YYEKEE (reference sequence). The CDR3 runs 15 residues. Deletions cut 0 bases from V and 0 bases from J, with 10 bases between. Written as DNA, the CDR3 is TGTGCCAGCAGCTTGGACTTGTGGGACTCCTACGAGCAGTACTTC. Its protein product is CASSLDLWDSYEQYF.

The chain couples TRBV7-9 to TRBJ2-7, with 7 bases that match TRBD2. The CDR3 totals 14 residues. J gave up 2 bases and V 5 bases, and 6 bases lay outside the gene matches. The germline CDR1 and CDR2 sequences are SEHNR and FQNEAQ (reference sequence). CDR3 residues: CASSQIGTTYEQYF. The CDR3 bases are TGTGCCAGCAGCCAAATCGGGACTACCTACGAGCAGTACTTC. The full variable domain, with the rest looked up from reference TRBV7-9 and TRBJ2-7, is DTGVSQNPRHKITKRGQNVTFRCDPISEHNRLYWYRQTLGQGPEFLTYFQNEAQLEKSRLLSDRFSAERPKGSFSTLEIQRTEQGDSAMYLCASSQIGTTYEQYFGPGTRLTVT.

This clone was detected once. The gene calls are TRBV7-9 and TRBJ2-6; 7 nucleotides align to TRBD1. This CDR3 has 17 residues. After removal of 5 bases from V and 0 bases from J, the junction contained 7 bases not matched to a gene. Germline values: CDR1 SEHNR, CDR2 FQNEAQ (reference sequence). CDR3 DNA sequence: TGTGCCAGCAGCACCTGGACAGGAGTCTCTGGGGCCAACGTCCTGACTTTC. The encoded protein is CASSTWTGVSGANVLTF.

This rearrangement joins TRBV29-1 to TRBJ1-2, with a tentative D call TRBD1 (6 bases). The germline CDR1 and CDR2 sequences are SQVTM and ANQGSEA. The CDR3 consists of 10 residues. The germline V and J ends were trimmed by 4 bases and 8 bases, with 8 bases remaining between them. The CDR3 is CSVAGGGYTF. The CDR3 DNA reads as TGCAGCGTTGCGGGGGGCGGCTACACCTTC.

The rearrangement joins TRBV4-1 to TRBJ2-1, with D unresolved. The ends were cut back, 3 bases at V and 6 bases at J, with 15 bases in the middle. The CDR3 covers 15 residues. CDR1 is MGHRA, CDR2 YSYEKL, per germline. Written as DNA, the CDR3 is TGCGCCAGCAGCCATTGGCCAATGGAAGGCAATGAGCAGTTCTTC. Amino acid sequence: CASSHWPMEGNEQFF.

The J gene is TRBJ1-2, the V gene TRBV25-1; 11 bases agree with TRBD1. The CDR3 loop spans 16 amino acids. The germline V gene encodes CDR1 MGHDK and CDR2 SYGVNS. The V gene end was trimmed by 4 bases and the J gene end by 7 bases; junction bases not matched to a gene: 11. The CDR3 is CASSVFSGQGATGYTF. The DNA for the CDR3 is TGTGCCAGCAGTGTCTTTTCAGGACAGGGGGCTACTGGCTACACCTTC.

V is TRBV5-1 and J is TRBJ2-1; tentatively, D is TRBD1 (6 bases). Germline assignment: CDR1 SGHRS and CDR2 YFSETQ. The CDR3 runs 15 residues. V lost 3 bases, J lost 4 bases, and 14 bases lay in between. The CDR3 sequence: CASSSQGPGYNEQFF. The CDR3, as DNA: TGCGCCAGCAGCTCACAGGGCCCTGGATACAATGAGCAGTTCTTC.

This clone showed up just once. The chain combines TRBV18 with TRBJ2-3, with 10 bases matching TRBD1. The germline gives CDR1 KGHSH, CDR2 LQKENI. The CDR3 contains 16 residues. V shed 3 bases, J shed 3 bases, and the junction held 6 bases outside the gene matches. CDR3 amino acids: CASSPGQGEGTDTQYF. DNA of the CDR3: TGTGCCAGCTCACCCGGACAGGGGGAAGGGACAGATACGCAGTATTTT.

This rearrangement joins TRBV7-2 to TRBJ2-2; D possibly uses TRBD1 or TRBD2 (5 bases each). This CDR3 has 11 residues. CDR1 and CDR2 from the germline V gene are SGHTA and FQGNSA. The V end lost 6 bases, the J end lost 8 bases, and 7 bases lay between the germline ends. CDR3 coding DNA: TGTGCCAGCAGGGGGGTAGGGGAGCTGTTTTTT. Its protein is CASRGVGELFF.

The gene calls are TRBV10-3 and TRBJ2-7, with TRBD1 as a possible D gene (6 bases). The CDR3 totals 11 residues. V was pared by 10 bases and J by 5 bases, with 12 bases between. Germline V CDR1 and CDR2: ENHRY, SYGVKD. The CDR3 here is CATRDTNEQYF. The CDR3 nucleotides read TGTGCCACCCGGGACACGAACGAGCAGTACTTC.

The rearrangement uses TRBV28 and TRBJ2-7, with TRBD2 matching over 8 bases. The trim removed 2 bases at V and 4 bases at J, leaving 7 bases unmatched. Germline assignment: CDR1 MDHEN and CDR2 SYDVKM. This CDR3 has 15 amino acids. DNA for the CDR3: TGTGCCAGCAGTTTAGAGCGGCTAGCGGGTTACGAGCAGTACTTC. It codes for CASSLERLAGYEQYF.

The genes are TRBV19 and TRBJ2-1; D gene uncertain. Germline V gives CDR1 LNHDA, CDR2 SQIVND (reference sequence). Deletions cut 3 bases from V and 6 bases from J, with 6 bases between. CDR3 length: 12 residues. The CDR3, as DNA: TGTGCCAGTAGTATTCCCAGCAATGAGCAGTTCTTC. Its protein is CASSIPSNEQFF.

In DNA form, the CDR3 reads TGCGCCAGCAGCCCAACCGGGACAGATGGCTACACCTTC. Amino acids: CASSPTGTDGYTF. The gene calls are TRBV5-1 and TRBJ1-2; 7 nucleotides line up with TRBD1. V lost 4 bases to trimming and J lost 6 bases; unmatched junction nucleotides: 6. CDR3 size: 13 residues. In germline, CDR1 is SGHRS, CDR2 YFSETQ.

This clone has just one count. V usage is TRBV19 and J usage is TRBJ2-1; perhaps TRBD2 as D (6 bases). Germline assignment: CDR1 LNHDA and CDR2 SQIVND (reference sequence). V lost 5 bases and J lost 2, with 13 bases in between. This CDR3 is 15 amino acids long. The CDR3 nucleotides are TGTGCCAGTAGTGCGGGGACTTCCCCCTACAATGAGCAGTTCTTC. Translating it yields CASSAGTSPYNEQFF.

With respect to this clone: This CDR3 is also generated by other DNA sequences in the sample. The CDR3 nucleotides are TGCGCCAGCAGCCAAGTCTTAGGTGAGACCCAGTACTTC. Translation gives CASSQVLGETQYF. V is TRBV4-1 and J is TRBJ2-5; D remains unclear. The CDR3 totals 13 residues. V was trimmed by 1 base and J by 5 bases, leaving 8 bases between them. Germline values: CDR1 MGHRA, CDR2 YSYEKL.

The genes are TRBV28 and TRBJ2-2, with 14 bases aligning to TRBD2. CDR3 length: 20 amino acids. Germline trimming cut 2 bases from V and 5 bases from J; bases unmatched to any gene: 13. Looked up from germline, CDR1 is MDHEN and CDR2 is SYDVKM. As DNA, the CDR3 is TGTGCCAGCAGTTTACAAATGGGACTAGCGGGAGTTCTCGGAACCGGGGAGCTGTTTTTT. Translation gives CASSLQMGLAGVLGTGELFF.

This clone was counted a single time. The J gene is TRBJ2-7, the V gene TRBV9; the match to TRBD2 covers 11 bases. Germline V gene data show CDR1 as SGDLS and CDR2 as YYNGEE. The CDR3 contains 13 residues. J was trimmed by 5 bases and V by 7 bases; bases with no gene match: 5. CDR3: CASGSGRANEQYF. CDR3 coding DNA: TGTGCCAGCGGTAGCGGGAGGGCGAACGAGCAGTACTTC.

This rearrangement joins TRBV7-8 to TRBJ1-5; D may be TRBD1 (5 bases). V gave up 6 bases and J gave up 3 bases, with 15 bases separating them. Per germline, CDR1 SGHVS and CDR2 FQNEAQ. The length of the CDR3 is 15 residues. This chain's CDR3 is CASRMSGAVNQPQHF. As DNA, the CDR3 is TGTGCCAGCAGGATGAGCGGGGCGGTCAATCAGCCCCAGCATTTT.

The J gene is TRBJ1-1, the V gene TRBV7-9; D not resolved. The CDR3 has 15 residues. Germline V gene lookup returns CDR1 SEHNR and CDR2 FQNEAQ (reference sequence). V was clipped by 3 bases and J by 1 base, with 12 bases between them. CDR3 sequence reads: CASSFAESRNTEAFF. CDR3 DNA: TGTGCCAGCAGCTTCGCGGAGTCCAGGAACACTGAAGCTTTCTTT.